Listed here are 8 T cell receptor beta chains from one sample, sequenced in a study of identical twins. One entry per CDR3 protein results from TCRdb running MiXCR on the 5' RACE reads. Among about 890,000 distinct CDR3 sequences listed, more than 9% were seen once. Another study also made use of these data, one on yellow fever vaccine responses in identical twins.

Material: PBMCs. All receptors derive from a woman between 18 and 29 years old in good health.

This clonotype has only a few counts. This chain joins TRBV4-1 and TRBJ2-3; no reliable D call. The V end lost 1 base, the J end lost 3 bases, and 5 bases lay between the germline ends. This CDR3 contains 13 residues. Germline V lookup: CDR1 MGHRA, CDR2 YSYEKL. The CDR3 region is CASSQVVTDTQYF. CDR3 nucleotide sequence: TGCGCCAGCAGCCAAGTGGTTACAGATACGCAGTATTTT.

In its sample, this clonotype was seen a few times. V usage is TRBV12-3 or TRBV12-4 and J usage is TRBJ2-7; the D gene is possibly TRBD1 (6 bases). The CDR3 loop spans 15 amino acids. The V and J ends lost 5 bases and 5 bases respectively, with 19 bases between them. CDR3 loop: CASSPPGGGRNEQYF. CDR3 DNA sequence: TGTGCCAGCAGTCCTCCGGGTGGGGGCAGGAACGAGCAGTACTTC.

This clonotype was seen once. The rearrangement uses TRBV14 and TRBJ2-5; D is perhaps TRBD1 or TRBD2 (7 bases each). V shed 2 bases and J shed 5 bases, with 15 bases lying between them. Germline V gives CDR1 SGHDN, CDR2 FVKESK. The CDR3 covers 15 residues. The CDR3 DNA sequence: TGTGCCAGCAGCCAATGGGGGGGGACAGATGAGACCCAGTACTTC. Translating it yields CASSQWGGTDETQYF.

This chain joins TRBV18 and TRBJ1-3; no reliable D call. Trimming removed 2 bases at V and 0 bases at J, with 5 bases between. The germline V gene has CDR1 KGHSH and CDR2 LQKENI. The CDR3 runs 14 residues. CDR3 amino acids: CASSPTNSGNTIYF. Written as DNA, the CDR3 is TGTGCCAGCTCACCAACCAACTCTGGAAACACCATATATTTT. Drawing the rest from reference TRBV18 and TRBJ1-3, the complete variable domain is NAGVMQNPRHLVRRRGQEARLRCSPMKGHSHVYWYRQLPEEGLKFMVYLQKENIIDESGMPKERFSAEFPKEGPSILRIQQVVRGDSAAYFCASSPTNSGNTIYFGEGSWLTVV.

The CDR3 is CASGRTGGASGANVLTF. The DNA for the CDR3 is TGTGCCAGCGGGAGGACAGGGGGCGCCTCTGGGGCCAACGTCCTGACTTTC. This sequence joins TRBV6-1 and TRBJ2-6; 11 bases match TRBD1. Germline V lookup: CDR1 MNHNS, CDR2 SASEGT. The J segment lost 0 bases and the V segment lost 8 bases, leaving 6 bases of the junction unmatched. The CDR3 has 17 residues.

This clonotype occurred many times. The CDR3 reads CASSLGTGAYGYTF. The CDR3 coding sequence is TGTGCCAGCAGTTTGGGGACAGGAGCATATGGCTACACCTTC. The chain has TRBV28 and TRBJ1-2; 8 nucleotides line up with TRBD1. This CDR3 region has 14 residues. Germline CDR1 reads MDHEN; CDR2 reads SYDVKM. J gave up 5 bases and V 3 bases, and 5 bases lay outside the gene matches.

This clonotype was detected only a few times. The chain links TRBV12-3 or TRBV12-4 to TRBJ2-3; 9 bases are shared with TRBD2. Trimming removed 1 base from V and 7 bases from J; junction bases left unmatched: 6. The CDR3 extends over 15 amino acids. CDR3 protein: CASSLVGTSRYTQYF. The CDR3 DNA follows: TGTGCCAGCAGTTTAGTTGGGACTAGCAGGTATACGCAGTATTTT.

This clonotype showed up just a few times. The genes are TRBV7-9 and TRBJ2-5; D unresolved. The CDR3 loop spans 14 amino acids. Trimming took 3 bases from V and 5 from J, leaving 13 bases between them. The germline V gene encodes CDR1 SEHNR and CDR2 FQNEAQ (reference sequence). The CDR3 loop reads CASSFIPPRETQYF. The CDR3 DNA is TGTGCCAGCAGCTTCATCCCCCCCAGGGAGACCCAGTACTTC.